The following is a TCR beta chain sequence with its context. These data come from a study of cytomegalovirus exposure and HLA in healthy donors. The CDR3 spans 14 residues. After removal of 5 bases from V and 7 bases from J, the junction contained 8 bases not matched to a gene. Germline V gene data show CDR1 as MNHEY and CDR2 as SMNVEV (reference sequence). Produced via immunoSEQ multiplex PCR; TCRdb's table is partial and in-frame only. The table lists about 63,000 clones, around 92% of them singletons. The TCR was taken from a woman younger than 35 in good health and CMV-seronegative. The gene calls are TRBV27 and TRBJ2-7; TRBD1 matches 10 bases. Sequencing used PBMCs. The CDR3 coding sequence is TGTGCCAGCAGTCTTGGACAGGGGGATAGGGAGCAGTACTTC. Protein: CASSLGQGDREQYF.